This entry lists 21 T cell receptor beta chains sequenced from one sample in a study of T-cell reconstitution after alpha-beta-depleted transplantation in children listed by TCRdb under 2016. The sample's treatment or condition label is to be understood as: allogeneic hematopoietic cell transplantation with graft depleted of TCRalphabeta T cells and CD19 B cells. The protocol used for the library was PCR. The sequencer was an Illumina HiSeq 2500. TCR libraries were prepared with molecular barcoding, using unique molecular identifiers to normalize TCRbeta repertoire quantification. TCRdb reanalyzed the raw reads on its own, using fastp at Q25 for trimming and MiXCR for clone calling, and kept in-frame beta chains. Rows with a matching CDR3 protein are joined into one entry that keeps the most common DNA and genes. This sample comprises 450,000 to 600,000 distinct CDR3 sequences, roughly 13% of them detected only once. The ten most abundant clones make up around 2.2% of the sample.

The sample here was PBMCs, mostly from graft donor cells, taken 360 days after TCRalphabeta/CD19-depleted stem cell transplant. Source of these receptors: a male patient aged 5 to 17 who had a stem cell transplant for acute myeloid leukemia, so the T cells may come from the graft donor.

The V and J genes are TRBV28 and TRBJ2-1, with 9 bases lining up with TRBD2. The trim removed 2 bases at V and 0 bases at J, leaving 8 bases unmatched. Germline loops: CDR1 MDHEN, CDR2 SYDVKM. The CDR3 extends over 18 amino acids. The CDR3 is CASSLRASGTSSYNEQFF. Here the CDR3 DNA reads TGTGCCAGCAGTTTAAGGGCTAGCGGGACTAGCTCCTACAATGAGCAGTTCTTC.

The chain is built from TRBV29-1 and TRBJ1-1, with 9 bases identical to TRBD1. The CDR3 consists of 14 residues. Looked up from germline, CDR1 is SQVTM and CDR2 is ANQGSEA. Trimming took 7 bases from V and 1 from J; bases not matched to a gene: 7. The CDR3 DNA sequence: TGCAGCGCAATGACAGGGGGAAGGAACACTGAAGCTTTCTTT. This codes for CSAMTGGRNTEAFF.

This clonotype occurred a few times. The V call is TRBV7-2, the J call TRBJ2-4; D perhaps matches TRBD2 (5 bases). Germline loops: CDR1 SGHTA, CDR2 FQGNSA. With 0 bases removed from V and 0 bases from J, the gap between germline ends came to 9 bases. The length of the CDR3 is 16 residues. For the CDR3, the DNA is TGTGCCAGCAGCTTAGCGGAGGCAAGAGCCAAAAACATTCAGTACTTC. The encoded protein is CASSLAEARAKNIQYF.

V and J are TRBV4-2 and TRBJ2-7; TRBD1 aligns across 7 bases. CDR1 and CDR2 from the germline V gene are LGHNA and YNFKEQ. V lost 1 base to trimming and J lost 1 base; unmatched junction nucleotides: 7. The CDR3 extends over 16 amino acids. In DNA form, the CDR3 reads TGTGCCAGCAGCCAAGTCGGGGACAGAGCATCCTACGAGCAGTACTTC. Amino acid sequence: CASSQVGDRASYEQYF.

A few counts support this clonotype. The V call is TRBV7-2, the J call TRBJ2-1, with D unclear. There are 15 residues in the CDR3. V gave up 1 base and J gave up 3 bases, with 10 bases separating them. Germline V gene lookup returns CDR1 SGHTA and CDR2 FQGNSA. Here the CDR3 reads CASSLDSPGYNEQFF. The CDR3, as DNA: TGTGCCAGCAGCTTAGACTCCCCGGGCTACAATGAGCAGTTCTTC.

This clonotype occurred many times. The V gene is TRBV29-1, the J gene TRBJ2-1; weak D call: TRBD1 (6 bases). The CDR3 loop spans 14 amino acids. The germline gives CDR1 SQVTM, CDR2 ANQGSEA. V was pared by 6 bases and J by 4 bases, with 16 bases between. CDR3 protein: CSVLPRGRYNEQFF. The CDR3 DNA follows: TGCAGCGTCCTCCCCAGGGGCAGGTACAATGAGCAGTTCTTC.

Worth noting for this clonotype: Because it lacks the conserved phenylalanine or tryptophan at the end, this CDR3 is likely a read error. The rearrangement links TRBV7-2 to TRBJ1-5; D is possibly TRBD1 (6 bases). This CDR3 region has 15 residues. Germline V CDR1 and CDR2: SGHTA, FQGNSA. V lost 1 base to trimming and J lost 7 bases, with 14 bases between them. CDR3 DNA sequence: TGTGCCAGCAGCTTAGTTTCGGCAGGGGAACAGCCCCAGCATTAT. Translated, it gives CASSLVSAGEQPQHY.

This clonotype occurred many times. The gene calls are TRBV5-1 and TRBJ2-5; 8 nucleotides line up with TRBD2. This CDR3 is built from 13 residues. Germline CDR1 reads SGHRS; CDR2 reads YFSETQ. V lost 6 bases to trimming and J lost 2 bases; unmatched junction nucleotides: 3. Here the CDR3 DNA reads TGCGCCAGCACTCTAGCGGGTCAAGAGACCCAGTACTTC. This gives the protein CASTLAGQETQYF.

This clonotype was counted at least ten times. The chain uses TRBV14 and TRBJ2-1, with TRBD2 matching 9 bases. V shed 8 bases, J shed 8 bases, and the junction held 10 bases outside the gene matches. From germline, CDR1 is SGHDN and CDR2 FVKESK. The CDR3 consists of 14 residues. The CDR3 DNA sequence: TGTGCCAGCCATAGTAGCGGGAGAGTAGATGAGCAGTTCTTC. This gives the protein CASHSSGRVDEQFF. The full variable domain, with the rest looked up from reference TRBV14 and TRBJ2-1, is EAGVTQFPSHSVIEKGQTVTLRCDPISGHDNLYWYRRVMGKEIKFLLHFVKESKQDESGMPNNRFLAERTGGTYSTLKVQPAELEDSGVYFCASHSSGRVDEQFFGPGTRLTVL.

In this sample, this clonotype turned up many times. V is TRBV15 and J is TRBJ1-1, with D maybe TRBD1 (5 bases). The CDR3 has 14 residues. CDR1 and CDR2 (germline): LNHNV, YYDKDF (reference sequence). The V end lost 6 bases, the J end lost 0 bases, and 11 bases lay between the germline ends. The CDR3 here is CATRRGLMNTEAFF. In DNA form, the CDR3 reads TGTGCCACCAGGAGGGGCCTCATGAACACTGAAGCTTTCTTT.

The table lists this clonotype with a few counts. CDR3 loop: CASSPALVGNEQFF. The CDR3 nucleotides read TGTGCCAGCTCACCCGCTCTAGTAGGGAATGAGCAGTTCTTC. The gene calls are TRBV7-9 and TRBJ2-1; D gene ambiguous. Germline V gene data show CDR1 as SEHNR and CDR2 as FQNEAQ (reference sequence). The CDR3 is 14 residues long. Between the trimmed V and J ends, which lost 8 bases and 7 bases, there was a span of 18 bases. Using reference TRBV7-9 and TRBJ2-1 for the parts outside the CDR3, the full variable domain is DTGVSQNPRHKITKRGQNVTFRCDPISEHNRLYWYRQTLGQGPEFLTYFQNEAQLEKSRLLSDRFSAERPKGSFSTLEIQRTEQGDSAMYLCASSPALVGNEQFFGPGTRLTVL.

This clonotype was detected only a few times. The chain is built from TRBV9 and TRBJ2-7, with a tentative D call TRBD1 (6 bases). Germline CDR1 SGDLS, CDR2 YYNGEE. V was cut by 1 base and J by 3 bases, with 14 bases left in between. This CDR3 is 15 amino acids long. The CDR3 protein is CASSVMAGEYYEQYF. In DNA form, the CDR3 reads TGTGCCAGCAGCGTAATGGCAGGGGAATACTACGAGCAGTACTTC.

The chain recombines TRBV20-1 with TRBJ2-3; D is tentatively TRBD1 or TRBD2 (5 bases each). The V end lost 3 bases, the J end lost 5 bases, and 6 bases lay between the germline ends. CDR1 and CDR2 (germline): DFQATT, SNEGSKA (reference sequence). The CDR3 totals 11 residues. CDR3 coding DNA: TGCAGTGCTAGGGGGGAAGATACGCAGTATTTT. The encoded protein is CSARGEDTQYF.

In its sample, this clonotype was seen a few times. This chain joins TRBV6-5 and TRBJ1-1; D gene unclear. Trimming removed 0 bases at V and 5 bases at J, with 7 bases between. Germline assignment: CDR1 MNHEY and CDR2 SVGAGI. The length of the CDR3 is 13 residues. CDR3 sequence (DNA): TGTGCCAGCAGTTACTCGTCCCGGACTGAAGCTTTCTTT. It codes for CASSYSSRTEAFF.

The chain combines TRBV7-3 with TRBJ2-1; TRBD2 might be the D (6 bases). The CDR3 extends over 12 amino acids. Deletions cut 5 bases from V and 8 bases from J, with 10 bases between. The germline CDR1 and CDR2 sequences are SGHTA and FQGTGA. CDR3 in DNA: TGTGCCAGCAGCCCACCGGGAGATGAGCAGTTCTTC. Translation gives CASSPPGDEQFF.

This clonotype was observed a few times. CDR3 in amino acids: CASILVGSASYNEQFF. The CDR3 DNA reads TGTGCCAGCATCCTCGTAGGGTCCGCCTCCTACAATGAGCAGTTCTTC. The genes are TRBV6-1 and TRBJ2-1, with unresolved D. The CDR3 runs to 16 residues. Germline V lookup: CDR1 MNHNS, CDR2 SASEGT. V lost 7 bases to trimming and J lost 0 bases, with 16 bases between them.

V and J are TRBV20-1 and TRBJ1-1, with 11 bases identical to TRBD1. Germline CDR1 is DFQATT and CDR2 is SNEGSKA (reference sequence). The V gene end was trimmed by 7 bases and the J gene end by 5 bases; junction bases not matched to a gene: 15. The CDR3 is 16 amino acids. CDR3 bases: TGCAGTGTCACGTTCACTTCGGACAGGGGGCTAACTGAAGCTTTCTTT. It codes for CSVTFTSDRGLTEAFF.

The J gene is TRBJ2-1, the V gene TRBV5-1; D uncertain. The CDR3 runs to 13 residues. Trimming took off 0 bases at V and 5 bases at J, with 6 bases between the two ends. Germline assignment: CDR1 SGHRS and CDR2 YFSETQ. The CDR3 DNA is TGCGCCAGCAGCTTGGCCGCTGACAATGAGCAGTTCTTC. Amino acid sequence: CASSLAADNEQFF.

This clonotype was picked up many times. The CDR3 nucleotides are TGCAGTGCAAAAAAGGGCTGGGGTGGGGACTCCTACAATGAGCAGTTCTTC. Protein: CSAKKGWGGDSYNEQFF. This sequence joins TRBV20-1 and TRBJ2-1; D is ambiguous. V lost 6 bases, J lost 0 bases, and 21 bases lay in between. From germline, CDR1 is DFQATT and CDR2 SNEGSKA (reference sequence). CDR3 length: 17 amino acids.

In its sample, this clonotype was seen a few times. The chain has TRBV4-3 and TRBJ2-7; 10 bases fit TRBD1. Per the germline V gene, CDR1 is LGHNA and CDR2 is YSLEER. The V gene end was trimmed by 2 bases and the J gene end by 3 bases; junction bases not matched to a gene: 1. The CDR3 runs to 14 residues. CDR3 in DNA: TGCGCCAGCAGCCAAAGGACAGGGGGCTACGAGCAGTACTTC. Encoded protein: CASSQRTGGYEQYF.

A few counts support this clonotype. The chain uses TRBV12-3 or TRBV12-4 and TRBJ2-6; the D gene could be TRBD1 or TRBD2 (5 bases each). The CDR3 totals 17 residues. Trimming pared 2 bases from V and 1 base from J, leaving 12 bases between. The CDR3 here is CASSLWQGPSGANVLTF. The CDR3 DNA sequence: TGTGCCAGCAGTTTATGGCAGGGACCATCTGGGGCCAACGTCCTGACTTTC.